This T cell receptor beta chain was captured in a study of T cell repertoires in cytomegalovirus infection. The overall study: Both recently identified HLA-C-restricted and well-studied HLA-B-restricted CMV epitopes were used in the study. Public TCR beta signature analysis indicated the presence of both CMV infection and matching HLA type. Whole-study results and caveats: There were HLA-C-restricted CMV-specific TCR beta clonotypes dominating the ex vivo response. Cumulated frequencies of public TCR beta families served to identify carriers of CMV plus the relevant HLA.

MiXCR, run by TCRdb on the reads, gives a single entry per CDR3 protein. Of around 430,000 distinct CDR3 sequences in the sample, approximately 42% were seen once. Regarding this clonotype: Its matching antigen is unknown.

This CDR3 spans 14 amino acids. Germline CDR1 reads ENHRY; CDR2 reads SYGVKD. Trimming at V came to 7 bases and at J to 8 bases, leaving 9 bases not matched to a gene. The source is a human donor in good health (CMV status not recorded). Some clones in this sample may be carry-over from other donors' samples. The sample in question was cultured PBMCs, obtained from culture after CMV antigen stimulation. The rearrangement links TRBV10-3 to TRBJ1-2; 11 bases fit TRBD1. CDR3 nucleotides: TGTGCCATCACCCGGGACAGGGGGAGGGGGGGCTACACCTTC. Protein sequence: CAITRDRGRGGYTF.